The 28 T cell receptor beta chains below all came from one sample that was sequenced in a study of blood T cells in healthy people across ages (dated by TCRdb to about 2015). Libraries were prepared through 5' RACE. The instrument was an Illumina HiSeq 2500. A second roughly 6 to 11 cycle PCR used a sample-barcoded 5' primer and a J-beta primer mix. TCRdb handled the public reads itself, with Q25 trimming in fastp and clone calling in MiXCR, and kept productive beta chains. Identical CDR3 proteins give one entry, which carries the most common genes and DNA. The table for this sample lists fewer than 800,000 distinct CDR3 sequences; approximately 25% of them were counted only once. 9% to 9.5% of the sample comes from the top ten. The data were also submitted as part of a second study, on T cells of mothers and their children.

Sequenced material: blood. The receptors here all came from a boy between 5 and 17 years old in good health.

This rearrangement joins TRBV10-3 to TRBJ1-1, with no clear D. Germline V gene sequence: CDR1 ENHRY, CDR2 SYGVKD. V was shortened by 0 bases and J by 0 bases, with 8 bases between the two germline ends. The CDR3 is made up of 15 amino acids. The CDR3 is CAISESEQMNTEAFF. CDR3 DNA sequence: TGTGCCATCAGTGAGTCGGAACAGATGAACACTGAAGCTTTCTTT.

The chain is built from TRBV6-2 or TRBV6-3 and TRBJ2-5, with D possibly called TRBD1 or TRBD2 (5 bases each). This CDR3 comprises 15 residues. CDR1 is MNHEY, CDR2 SVGEGT, per germline. The germline V and J ends were trimmed by 8 bases and 4 bases, with 20 bases remaining between them. The CDR3 DNA follows: TGTGCCAGCGCCGACCAGGGACGTCCCACAGAGACCCAGTACTTC. This codes for CASADQGRPTETQYF.

This clonotype has only a few counts. The V gene is TRBV5-1, the J gene TRBJ1-1, with a tentative D call TRBD1 (5 bases). The CDR3 consists of 11 residues. V lost 5 bases and J lost 6, with 8 bases in between. Germline-derived CDR1 and CDR2 are SGHRS and YFSETQ. CDR3 protein: CASRRDAEAFF. CDR3 DNA sequence: TGCGCCAGCAGGAGGGACGCTGAAGCTTTCTTT.

This rearrangement joins TRBV12-3 or TRBV12-4 to TRBJ2-5; D is unresolved. The CDR3 contains 14 residues. Trimming took off 5 bases at V and 11 bases at J, with 21 bases between the two ends. The CDR3 DNA reads TGTGCCAGCAGTAGGACGCCCCGGAGTGAGGAGCAGTACTTC. This codes for CASSRTPRSEEQYF.

This clonotype was observed a handful of times. The genes are TRBV29-1 and TRBJ1-1; a possible D gene is TRBD1 (5 bases). Trimming left V 7 bases short and J 1 base short, with 10 bases between. This CDR3 is 12 amino acids long. Germline CDR1 SQVTM, CDR2 ANQGSEA. CDR3 protein: CSGGAGNTEAFF. DNA of the CDR3: TGCAGCGGAGGGGCGGGGAACACTGAAGCTTTCTTT.

Details on this clonotype: The junction does not match germline at one end; this may be a read error. The rearrangement uses TRBV15 and TRBJ2-3; D is undetermined. The CDR3 spans 13 residues. Germline V CDR1 and CDR2: LNHNV, YYDKDF (reference sequence). CDR3 nucleotides: TGTGCCACCAGCAGCGGAACCAAAGAGACCCAGTACTTT. Translated: CATSSGTKETQYF.

This clonotype was seen a few times. The rearrangement uses TRBV18 and TRBJ1-2; D possibly corresponds to TRBD1 (5 bases). The CDR3 is made up of 15 amino acids. The ends were cut back, 4 bases at V and 3 bases at J, with 15 bases in the middle. The germline V gene has CDR1 KGHSH and CDR2 LQKENI. The DNA for the CDR3 is TGTGCCAGCTCACTCGAGGGACGGCCCTACTATGGCTACACCTTC. Translated: CASSLEGRPYYGYTF.

This sequence joins TRBV7-3 and TRBJ2-7; D may be TRBD1 or TRBD2 (5 bases each). The V gene lost 2 bases and the J gene lost 5 bases, with 13 bases spanning the gap. CDR3 size: 14 residues. Germline V gives CDR1 SGHTA, CDR2 FQGTGA. The CDR3 sequence: CASSLQGRGHEQYF. DNA of the CDR3: TGTGCCAGCAGCTTACAGGGACGGGGCCACGAGCAGTACTTC.

This clonotype was seen more than once but under ten times. The chain joins TRBV12-3 or TRBV12-4 to TRBJ2-5; possible D gene TRBD2, 6 bases. Trimming stripped 6 bases from V and 2 bases from J, with 16 bases between. The CDR3 is 15 residues long. CDR3 sequence reads: CASRIGGIAQETQYF. CDR3 nucleotides: TGTGCCAGCAGGATCGGAGGGATCGCGCAAGAGACCCAGTACTTC.

There are a few counts of this clonotype. The chain joins TRBV10-2 to TRBJ2-3; D might be TRBD1 or TRBD2, each matching 6 bases. V shed 6 bases and J shed 5 bases, with 18 bases lying between them. The CDR3 is 15 amino acids. CDR1 WSHSY and CDR2 SAAADI come from the germline V gene. CDR3 protein: CASRSAGEEVDTQYF. The CDR3 nucleotides are TGCGCCAGCAGATCTGCAGGGGAGGAGGTAGATACGCAGTATTTT.

This clonotype turned up a few times. The CDR3 reads CASSLTISWAGELFF. In nucleotides, the CDR3 is TGTGCCAGCAGCTTAACCATTAGTTGGGCCGGGGAGCTGTTTTTT. The chain joins TRBV7-3 to TRBJ2-2; D is uncertain. Germline CDR1 is SGHTA and CDR2 is FQGTGA. The CDR3 is made up of 15 amino acids. V was pared by 0 bases and J by 6 bases, with 11 bases between.

This clonotype has more than one count but fewer than ten. In nucleotides, the CDR3 is TGTGCCAGCAGCGGTGCCGGGAGGAACTATGGCTACACCTTC. Its translation: CASSGAGRNYGYTF. The chain couples TRBV7-9 to TRBJ1-2; no reliable D call. Trimming removed 5 bases from V and 2 bases from J, with 12 bases in between. Germline V gives CDR1 SEHNR, CDR2 FQNEAQ (reference sequence). The CDR3 totals 14 residues.

This rearrangement joins TRBV29-1 to TRBJ2-5; unclear D gene. V lost 4 bases and J lost 3, with 15 bases in between. Looked up from germline, CDR1 is SQVTM and CDR2 is ANQGSEA. This CDR3 comprises 14 residues. CDR3 nucleotides: TGCAGCGTTGGACACCGCTTAACGAAAGAGACCCAGTACTTC. It codes for CSVGHRLTKETQYF.

There are a few counts of this clonotype. The chain couples TRBV5-1 to TRBJ2-5; D possibly corresponds to TRBD2 (6 bases). The CDR3 extends over 15 amino acids. CDR1 and CDR2 (germline): SGHRS, YFSETQ. Trimming left V 4 bases short and J 3 bases short, with 16 bases between. CDR3: CASSVGTLLEETQYF. CDR3 bases: TGCGCCAGCAGCGTCGGGACTCTACTTGAAGAGACCCAGTACTTC.

This clonotype was observed a handful of times. The genes are TRBV4-2 and TRBJ2-2; TRBD2 matches 8 bases. J lost 8 bases, V lost 1 base, and 9 bases had no gene match. CDR3 size: 16 residues. Per the germline V gene, CDR1 is LGHNA and CDR2 is YNFKEQ. In nucleotides, the CDR3 is TGTGCCAGCAGCCAAGCGGGGGGACTAGGTTCGGGGGAGCTGTTTTTT. Translated: CASSQAGGLGSGELFF.

The rearrangement uses TRBV9 and TRBJ1-4; D remains unclear. The V gene lost 4 bases and the J gene lost 8 bases, with 15 bases spanning the gap. Looked up from germline, CDR1 is SGDLS and CDR2 is YYNGEE. The CDR3 sequence is 14 residues long. The CDR3 sequence: CASSLGVNAEKLFF. Written as DNA, the CDR3 is TGTGCCAGCAGCCTAGGTGTTAATGCGGAAAAACTGTTTTTT.

The chain links TRBV20-1 to TRBJ2-1, with 7 bases fitting TRBD2. J was trimmed by 5 bases and V by 7 bases; bases with no gene match: 14. CDR3 size: 15 residues. Germline V gives CDR1 DFQATT, CDR2 SNEGSKA (reference sequence). CDR3 bases: TGCAGTGGGATTAGAGCGGGATCTTACGACAATGAGCAGTTCTTC. Translating gives CSGIRAGSYDNEQFF.

The chain links TRBV2 to TRBJ2-3; TRBD1 matches at 12 bases. This CDR3 region has 16 residues. Germline CDR1 reads SNHLY; CDR2 reads FYNNEI. The V gene end was trimmed by 8 bases and the J gene end by 4 bases; junction bases not matched to a gene: 10. CDR3 nucleotides: TGTGCCAGCGAAGGGACAGGGGGCTTGGTGGCAGATACGCAGTATTTT. Protein product: CASEGTGGLVADTQYF.

J is TRBJ2-1 and V is TRBV7-6; tentative D call: TRBD2 (6 bases). The CDR3 is made up of 15 amino acids. Deletions cut 5 bases from V and 0 bases from J, with 11 bases between. The germline V gene has CDR1 SGHVS and CDR2 FNYEAQ. In DNA, the CDR3 is TGTGCCAGCAGCGCCTTAGCGGCCTCCTACAATGAGCAGTTCTTC. Amino acids: CASSALAASYNEQFF.

This clonotype was observed many times. V gene TRBV7-9 combines with J gene TRBJ2-3; D might be TRBD2 (5 bases). CDR3 length: 13 amino acids. V gave up 5 bases and J gave up 6 bases, with 12 bases separating them. Germline V lookup: CDR1 SEHNR, CDR2 FQNEAQ (reference sequence). The CDR3 DNA sequence: TGTGCCAGCAGCCTCGGACTGGCCGATACGCAGTATTTT. Amino acid sequence: CASSLGLADTQYF.

V is TRBV7-9 and J is TRBJ2-2; D is tentatively TRBD1 or TRBD2 (5 bases each). CDR3 length: 16 amino acids. Germline V gene sequence: CDR1 SEHNR, CDR2 FQNEAQ (reference sequence). The V and J ends lost 5 bases and 4 bases respectively, with 17 bases between them. The CDR3: CASSPVGLGGTGELFF. For the CDR3, the DNA is TGTGCCAGCAGCCCGGTCGGGCTTGGGGGCACCGGGGAGCTGTTTTTT. The full variable domain, rest sourced from reference TRBV7-9 and TRBJ2-2, is DTGVSQNPRHKITKRGQNVTFRCDPISEHNRLYWYRQTLGQGPEFLTYFQNEAQLEKSRLLSDRFSAERPKGSFSTLEIQRTEQGDSAMYLCASSPVGLGGTGELFFGEGSRLTVL.

This clonotype was seen only a few times. The chain couples TRBV4-3 to TRBJ1-1; D is perhaps TRBD1 (6 bases). CDR3 length: 14 amino acids. Germline V gives CDR1 LGHNA, CDR2 YSLEER. V was cut by 3 bases and J by 4 bases, with 12 bases left in between. DNA for the CDR3: TGCGCCAGCAGCCAGGCACAGGGCAGCACTGAAGCTTTCTTT. Translated, it gives CASSQAQGSTEAFF.

The gene calls are TRBV7-9 and TRBJ2-5, with D tentatively TRBD2 (6 bases). CDR1 SEHNR and CDR2 FQNEAQ come from the germline V gene (reference sequence). This CDR3 spans 14 amino acids. V was shortened by 2 bases and J by 0 bases, with 7 bases between the two germline ends. The CDR3 DNA follows: TGTGCCAGCAGCTTACTAGCGAACCAAGAGACCCAGTACTTC. It is translated as CASSLLANQETQYF.

CDR3 sequence: CASSHNGLAGGSPTDTQYF. For the CDR3, the DNA is TGTGCCAGCAGCCACAACGGGCTAGCGGGAGGCTCACCCACAGATACGCAGTATTTT. V usage is TRBV3-1 and J usage is TRBJ2-3; 11 nucleotides align to TRBD2. The CDR3 covers 19 residues. Per germline, CDR1 LGHDT and CDR2 YNNKEL (reference sequence). After removal of 3 bases from V and 2 bases from J, the junction contained 13 bases not matched to a gene.

The chain has TRBV29-1 and TRBJ2-3; TRBD2 is a possible D gene (5 bases). The CDR3 contains 15 residues. CDR1 is SQVTM, CDR2 ANQGSEA, per germline. Trimming stripped 3 bases from V and 2 bases from J, with 15 bases between. The CDR3 loop is CSVDGPLAHTDTQYF. DNA of the CDR3: TGCAGCGTTGACGGCCCCCTAGCCCACACAGATACGCAGTATTTT.

The chain couples TRBV25-1 to TRBJ2-5, with 10 bases matching TRBD2. The V gene end was trimmed by 8 bases and the J gene end by 1 base; junction bases not matched to a gene: 25. The CDR3 extends over 21 amino acids. Germline V gene lookup returns CDR1 MGHDK and CDR2 SYGVNS. The CDR3 spells CASCWVSGRIDKEGLQETQYF. The DNA of the CDR3 is TGTGCCAGCTGTTGGGTTAGCGGGAGGATCGATAAGGAGGGCCTCCAAGAGACCCAGTACTTC.

A word on this clonotype: The germline gene is not matched at one end of the junction; a read error may be the cause. The chain has TRBV5-1 and TRBJ2-3, with TRBD1 matching 8 bases. Germline-derived CDR1 and CDR2 are SGHRS and YFSETQ. The CDR3 loop spans 16 amino acids. CDR3: CASSLAGQGSTDTQYF. The CDR3 DNA sequence: TGCGCCAGCAGTTTGGCCGGACAGGGCAGCACAGATACGCAGTATTTT.

The chain employs TRBV7-6 and TRBJ2-7; D may be TRBD2 (6 bases). The germline V gene encodes CDR1 SGHVS and CDR2 FNYEAQ. The V end lost 1 base, the J end lost 2 bases, and 15 bases lay between the germline ends. This CDR3 is built from 16 residues. DNA of the CDR3: TGTGCCAGCAGCTTAGAGGTCGGTAGCGGTCCCTACGAGCAGTACTTC. Protein: CASSLEVGSGPYEQYF.